This entry describes one T cell receptor beta chain. Its antigen is not identified. This entry belongs to a study of identical twins. Study-level results: High-abundance cord blood beta clonotypes had fewer insertions; memory repertoires showed none. Twin sharing of out-of-frame TCR alpha was underestimated by models in monozygotic pairs.

TCRdb itself ran the 5' RACE reads through MiXCR, one entry per CDR3 protein. The sample has roughly 260,000 distinct CDR3 sequences, 6% to 8.5% seen once. CDR1 is LGHDT and CDR2 is YNNKEL in the germline V gene (reference sequence). J lost 9 bases, V lost 2 bases, and 8 bases had no gene match. This CDR3 is built from 16 residues. Every donor was a healthy Caucasian. This sample also appeared in a second study, on yellow fever vaccine responses in identical twins.

This sequence joins TRBV3-1 and TRBJ2-1; 12 bases agree with TRBD2. This receptor was obtained from a woman aged 18-35 years in good health. What was sequenced was CD8+ T cells sorted from blood. The CDR3 loop is CASSQLLAGGGLEQFF. The CDR3 coding sequence is TGTGCCAGCAGCCAATTACTAGCGGGAGGAGGACTTGAGCAGTTCTTC.